These 12 T cell receptor beta chains were all obtained from the same sample, sequenced in a study of regulatory T cells in long-lasting Graves disease. The time point is: newly diagnosed GD, antithyroid drugs for less than 3 months. RNA from PBMCs was the source of the TCR library. Combining iRepertoire HTBI primers with Arm-PCR of CDR3 regions, the authors built TCR beta libraries. TCRdb re-analysed the multiplex PCR reads in MiXCR, keeping a single row per CDR3 protein. The table has some 220,000 distinct CDR3 sequences, about 19% seen once. A further study also used this sample, focusing on T cells in Graves' hyperthyroidism and ophthalmopathy.

The starting material was peripheral blood mononuclear cells (PBMCs), obtained at new diagnosis, from a patient treated with antithyroid drugs. These TCRs come from a woman aged 25 to 39 with Graves disease.

The chain has TRBV5-4 and TRBJ2-1; 7 nucleotides match TRBD2. Germline trimming cut 5 bases from V and 6 bases from J; bases unmatched to any gene: 11. Germline loops: CDR1 SGHNT, CDR2 YYREEE (reference sequence). The CDR3 has 15 amino acids. The DNA for the CDR3 is TGTGCCAGCAGTTTACGGGCGGGAGTGGCCAATGAGCAGTTCTTC. Translating gives CASSLRAGVANEQFF.

Many counts were recorded for this clonotype. The chain recombines TRBV18 with TRBJ1-3; a weak D match, TRBD1 (6 bases). Germline V lookup: CDR1 KGHSH, CDR2 LQKENI. This CDR3 region has 15 residues. V was cut by 1 base and J by 2 bases, with 9 bases left in between. CDR3 nucleotide sequence: TGTGCCAGCTCACCACAGGGGGTTACTGGAAACACCATATATTTT. It codes for CASSPQGVTGNTIYF.

This clonotype showed up just a few times. Given a much more abundant clone one base away, this may be a read error. The rearrangement joins TRBV2 to TRBJ2-5; a possible D gene is TRBD2 (6 bases). The J call may not be correct, given that the DNA end is closer to TRBJ2-1. The CDR3 totals 14 residues. CDR1 and CDR2 from the germline V gene are SNHLY and FYNNEI. The CDR3 DNA reads TGTGCCGGCAGTGCAATGCGGACTATTTCTGAGCAGTTCTTC. It translates to CAGSAMRTISEQFF.

The CDR3 is CASSVADGNEQYF. In nucleotides, the CDR3 is TGTGCCAGCAGCGTAGCGGACGGAAACGAGCAGTACTTC. The chain employs TRBV9 and TRBJ2-7; D not certain. CDR3 size: 13 residues. CDR1 SGDLS and CDR2 YYNGEE come from the germline V gene. Trimming removed 0 bases at V and 5 bases at J, with 9 bases between.

V gene TRBV11-3 combines with J gene TRBJ2-3; tentatively, D is TRBD2 (6 bases). The CDR3 is made up of 16 amino acids. The germline V gene encodes CDR1 SGHNT and CDR2 YENEEA. V lost 5 bases and J lost 2, with 17 bases in between. The chain's CDR3 is CASSRRGMGDTDTQYF. The CDR3 bases are TGTGCCAGCAGCCGGAGGGGAATGGGCGACACAGATACGCAGTATTTT.

V is TRBV4-1 and J is TRBJ2-7; 7 bases match TRBD1. V lost 7 bases and J lost 2; bases outside the gene matches: 11. Looked up from germline, CDR1 is MGHRA and CDR2 is YSYEKL. The length of the CDR3 is 15 residues. The CDR3 coding sequence is TGCGCCAGCATCCCCATGGGACAGCCTACCTACGAGCAGTACTTC. Translating gives CASIPMGQPTYEQYF.

The table lists this clonotype with many counts. The CDR3 is CASSRTGTGRETQYF. Here the CDR3 DNA reads TGTGCCAGCAGTCGAACCGGGACAGGGCGGGAGACCCAGTACTTC. This chain uses TRBV28 with TRBJ2-5; 9 bases map to TRBD1. V was pared by 5 bases and J by 5 bases, with 9 bases of the junction left unmatched. This CDR3 is built from 15 residues. From germline, CDR1 is MDHEN and CDR2 SYDVKM.

Ten or more counts support this clonotype. J is TRBJ1-1 and V is TRBV6-2 or TRBV6-3; D possibly corresponds to TRBD1 (5 bases). Germline-derived CDR1 and CDR2 are MNHEY and SVGEGT. V dropped 5 bases and J dropped 1 base, with 14 bases sitting between them. This CDR3 spans 15 amino acids. The CDR3: CASSPSTDRNTEAFF. In nucleotides, the CDR3 is TGTGCCAGCAGTCCCTCGACAGACCGGAACACTGAAGCTTTCTTT.

The sample holds many counts of this clonotype. The rearrangement links TRBV28 to TRBJ2-5, with D uncertain. With 3 bases removed from V and 8 bases from J, the gap between germline ends came to 10 bases. Germline V gene lookup returns CDR1 MDHEN and CDR2 SYDVKM. The CDR3 spans 12 residues. The CDR3 DNA follows: TGTGCCAGCAGTTTTCCCCCCCTCACCCAGTACTTC. This gives the protein CASSFPPLTQYF.

This clonotype was detected ten times or more. The junction and the germline gene differ at one end; a read error may be behind it. The V and J genes are TRBV20-1 and TRBJ1-2, with D unresolved. CDR3 length: 12 amino acids. Germline V gives CDR1 DFQATT, CDR2 SNEGSKA (reference sequence). The CDR3 coding sequence is TGCAGCGCTAGTATACGGAACTATGGCTACACCTTC. Translation: CSASIRNYGYTF.

This clonotype was observed at least ten times. This chain uses TRBV2 with TRBJ1-6, with D possibly TRBD1 on 6 matching bases. The CDR3 length is 15 residues. Germline V lookup: CDR1 SNHLY, CDR2 FYNNEI. V shed 3 bases and J shed 9 bases, with 15 bases lying between them. The CDR3 spells CASSEGQGPGSPLHF. As DNA, the CDR3 is TGTGCCAGCAGTGAGGGTCAGGGGCCAGGTTCACCCCTCCACTTT.

This clonotype has ten or more counts. The chain combines TRBV27 with TRBJ2-3; D is undetermined. V was shortened by 5 bases and J by 6 bases, with 6 bases between the two germline ends. The CDR3 is made up of 11 amino acids. Germline V gives CDR1 MNHEY, CDR2 SMNVEV (reference sequence). CDR3 sequence reads: CASSPPDTQYF. The DNA of the CDR3 is TGTGCCAGCAGTCCCCCGGATACGCAGTATTTT.